Following are 5 T cell receptor beta chains from one sample sequenced in a study of blood T cell repertoires in COVID-19 (dated by TCRdb to the early 2020s). Library construction relied on the immunoSEQ multiplex PCR assay. TCRdb mirrors the immuneACCESS table, restricted to in-frame sequences. Some clones are absent from its copies; in checked studies, under half trace to an unresolved V gene, and the reason for the others is unknown. Here the sample has 170,000 or so clones; roughly 83% occur a single time. The biggest ten clones account for 2.5% to 3.5% of the sample. The sequencing input was peripheral blood. The receptors stem from a woman aged 55-75 years with acute or convalescent COVID-19.

To note about this clone: Germline and junction disagree at one end, which may indicate a read error. The rearrangement links TRBV12-3 or TRBV12-4 to TRBJ2-3; D is possibly TRBD2 (6 bases). The CDR3 extends over 12 amino acids. CDR3 residues: CASSSGTGVFHF. In nucleotides, the CDR3 is TGTGCCAGCAGTTCCGGGACTGGGGTATTCCATTTT.

The rearrangement uses TRBV7-2 and TRBJ1-1; possibly TRBD1 for D (6 bases). The CDR3 has 14 amino acids. The germline CDR1 and CDR2 sequences are SGHTA and FQGNSA. The ends were cut back, 7 bases at V and 10 bases at J, with 22 bases in the middle. CDR3 residues: CASNFGEGTLGAFF. CDR3 DNA: TGTGCCAGCAACTTTGGGGAGGGGACACTGGGAGCTTTCTTT. The variable domain in full, completed from reference TRBV7-2 and TRBJ1-1, reads GAGVSQSPSNKVTEKGKDVELRCDPISGHTALYWYRQSLGQGLEFLIYFQGNSAPDKSGLPSDRFSAERTGGSVSTLTIQRTQQEDSAVYLCASNFGEGTLGAFFGQGTRLTVV.

This clone was seen once. The chain links TRBV6-5 to TRBJ1-4; D gene uncertain. Germline CDR1 and CDR2: MNHEY and SVGAGI. Between the trimmed V and J ends, which lost 6 bases and 0 bases, there was a span of 11 bases. The CDR3 is 15 amino acids. CDR3 protein: CASRRSGSTNEKLFF. The CDR3 nucleotides are TGTGCCAGCAGGCGCTCCGGGTCAACTAATGAAAAACTGTTTTTT.

V usage is TRBV10-1 and J usage is TRBJ1-1; TRBD1 aligns across 12 bases. CDR3 length: 20 residues. Germline CDR1 and CDR2: WNHNN and SYGVQD (reference sequence). As DNA, the CDR3 is TGCCCCCGCAGTGGGGGGGGACAGGGGGCGAGCGGCTCAATGAACACTGAAGCTTTCTTT. Its translation: CPRSGGGQGASGSMNTEAFF.

In this sample, this clone turned up once. The chain combines TRBV4-1 with TRBJ2-7; D uncertain. The CDR3 is 13 amino acids. Germline V lookup: CDR1 MGHRA, CDR2 YSYEKL. The V end was cut by 1 base, the J end by 6 bases, with 10 bases between. The CDR3: CASSQVYRFEQYF. As DNA, the CDR3 is TGCGCCAGCAGCCAAGTGTACAGATTCGAGCAGTACTTC.